The 3 T cell receptor beta chains in this list originate from one sample, sequenced in a study of blood T cell repertoires in COVID-19. Repertoires were generated with immunoSEQ multiplex PCR, while TCRdb's copy carries only in-frame clones and drops some. The repertoire consists of approximately 240,000 clones, with 65% to 90% occurring once and the leading ten covering approximately 1.5%. Sequencing was carried out using peripheral blood. The receptors shown here come from a middle-aged woman who had recovered from COVID-19.

This chain uses TRBV28 with TRBJ1-2, with D hard to call. Trimming stripped 3 bases from V and 8 bases from J, with 7 bases between. CDR1 and CDR2 from the germline V gene are MDHEN and SYDVKM. This CDR3 has 11 residues. The CDR3 region has the DNA TGTGCCAGCAGTTTGAGGGTGGGCTACACCTTC. It codes for CASSLRVGYTF.

V usage is TRBV18 and J usage is TRBJ1-4, with 7 bases aligning to TRBD1. CDR3 length: 15 residues. V trimming: 3 bases; J trimming: 5 bases; junction bases outside the gene matches: 6. Per the germline V gene, CDR1 is KGHSH and CDR2 is LQKENI. The CDR3, as DNA: TGTGCCAGCTCACCCTCCGGGACAGTCAATGAAAAACTGTTTTTT. Its protein product is CASSPSGTVNEKLFF.

This sequence joins TRBV9 and TRBJ2-7; 9 bases line up with TRBD1. CDR1 is SGDLS and CDR2 is YYNGEE in the germline V gene. The CDR3 is 15 amino acids. Germline trimming cut 0 bases from V and 7 bases from J; bases unmatched to any gene: 8. The CDR3 is CASSVDGTGLWEQYF. For the CDR3, the DNA is TGTGCCAGCAGCGTAGATGGGACAGGGCTATGGGAGCAGTACTTC.